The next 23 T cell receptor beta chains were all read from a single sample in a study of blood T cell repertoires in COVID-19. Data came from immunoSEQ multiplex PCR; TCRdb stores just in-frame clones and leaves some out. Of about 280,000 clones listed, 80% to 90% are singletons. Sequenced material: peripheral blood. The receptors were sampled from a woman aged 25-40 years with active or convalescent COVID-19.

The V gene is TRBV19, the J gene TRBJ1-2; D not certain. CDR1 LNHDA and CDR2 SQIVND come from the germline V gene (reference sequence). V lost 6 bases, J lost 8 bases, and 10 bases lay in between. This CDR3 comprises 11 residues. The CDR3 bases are TGTGCCAGTAGCTCCCTAGGAGGCTACACCTTC. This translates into CASSSLGGYTF.

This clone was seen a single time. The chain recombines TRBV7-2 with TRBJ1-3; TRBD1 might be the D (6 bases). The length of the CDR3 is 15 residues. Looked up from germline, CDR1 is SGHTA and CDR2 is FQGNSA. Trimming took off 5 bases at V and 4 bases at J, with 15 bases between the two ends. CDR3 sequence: CASSPQRGQGNTIYF. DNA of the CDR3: TGTGCCAGCAGCCCCCAGCGGGGGCAAGGAAACACCATATATTTT.

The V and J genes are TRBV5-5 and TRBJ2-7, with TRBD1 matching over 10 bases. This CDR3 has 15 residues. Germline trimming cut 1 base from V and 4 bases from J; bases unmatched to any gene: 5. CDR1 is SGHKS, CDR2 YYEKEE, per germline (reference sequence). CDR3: CASSLLTGGIYEQYF. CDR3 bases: TGTGCCAGCAGCTTGTTGACAGGGGGCATTTACGAGCAGTACTTC. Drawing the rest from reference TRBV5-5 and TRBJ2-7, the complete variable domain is DAGVTQSPTHLIKTRGQQVTLRCSPISGHKSVSWYQQVLGQGPQFIFQYYEKEERGRGNFPDRFSARQFPNYSSELNVNALLLGDSALYLCASSLLTGGIYEQYFGPGTRLTVT.

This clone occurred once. CDR3 sequence reads: CASSLVFQESGNTIYF. The CDR3 DNA reads as TGTGCCAGCAGCTTAGTTTTTCAGGAATCTGGAAACACCATATATTTT. This rearrangement joins TRBV7-2 to TRBJ1-3; D remains ambiguous. The V gene lost 1 base and the J gene lost 1 base, with 11 bases spanning the gap. CDR3 size: 16 residues. CDR1 is SGHTA and CDR2 is FQGNSA in the germline V gene.

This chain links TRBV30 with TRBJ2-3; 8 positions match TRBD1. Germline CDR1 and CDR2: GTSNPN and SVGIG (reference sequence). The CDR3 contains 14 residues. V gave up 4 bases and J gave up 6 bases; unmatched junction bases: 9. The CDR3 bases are TGTGCCTGGAATAACAGGGGGGACGGGGATACGCAGTATTTT. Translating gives CAWNNRGDGDTQYF.

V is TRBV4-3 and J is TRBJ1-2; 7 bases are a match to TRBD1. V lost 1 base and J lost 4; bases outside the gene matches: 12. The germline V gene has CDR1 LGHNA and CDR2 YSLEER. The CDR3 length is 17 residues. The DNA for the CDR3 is TGCGCCAGCAGCCAAGCTATCCGGGACAGAGAGCTCTATGGCTACACCTTC. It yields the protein CASSQAIRDRELYGYTF.

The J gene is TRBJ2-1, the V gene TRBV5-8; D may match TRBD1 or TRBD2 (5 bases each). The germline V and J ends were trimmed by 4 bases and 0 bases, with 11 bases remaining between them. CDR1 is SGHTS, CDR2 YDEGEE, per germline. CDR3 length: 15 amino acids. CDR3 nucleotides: TGTGCCAGCAGCCTGGGGGAGAGCTCCTACAATGAGCAGTTCTTC. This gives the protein CASSLGESSYNEQFF. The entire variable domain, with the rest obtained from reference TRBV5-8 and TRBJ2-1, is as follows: EAGVTQSPTHLIKTRGQQATLRCSPISGHTSVYWYQQALGLGLQFLLWYDEGEERNRGNFPPRFSGRQFPNYSSELNVNALELEDSALYLCASSLGESSYNEQFFGPGTRLTVL.

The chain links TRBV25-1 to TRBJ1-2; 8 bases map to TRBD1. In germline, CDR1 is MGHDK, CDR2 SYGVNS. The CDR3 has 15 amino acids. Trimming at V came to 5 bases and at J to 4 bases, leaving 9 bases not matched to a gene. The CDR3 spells CASSIPGQEVYGYTF. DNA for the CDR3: TGTGCCAGCAGTATTCCGGGACAGGAGGTCTATGGCTACACCTTC.

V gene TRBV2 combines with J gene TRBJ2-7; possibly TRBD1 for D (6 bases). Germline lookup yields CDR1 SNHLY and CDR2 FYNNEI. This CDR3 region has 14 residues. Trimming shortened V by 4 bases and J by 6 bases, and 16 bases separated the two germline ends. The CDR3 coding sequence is TGTGCCAGCAGTGTATTATGGGGGCAGGGCGAGCAGTACTTC. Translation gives CASSVLWGQGEQYF. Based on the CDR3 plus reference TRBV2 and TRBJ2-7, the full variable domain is EPEVTQTPSHQVTQMGQEVILRCVPISNHLYFYWYRQILGQKVEFLVSFYNNEISEKSEIFDDQFSVERPDGSNFTLKIRSTKLEDSAMYFCASSVLWGQGEQYFGPGTRLTVT.

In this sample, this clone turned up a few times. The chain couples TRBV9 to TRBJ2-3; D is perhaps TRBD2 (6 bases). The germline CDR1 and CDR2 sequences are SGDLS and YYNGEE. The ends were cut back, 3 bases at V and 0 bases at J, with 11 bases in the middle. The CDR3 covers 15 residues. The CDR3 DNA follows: TGTGCCAGCAGCGGCGGGGCGACGAGCACAGATACGCAGTATTTT. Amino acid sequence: CASSGGATSTDTQYF.

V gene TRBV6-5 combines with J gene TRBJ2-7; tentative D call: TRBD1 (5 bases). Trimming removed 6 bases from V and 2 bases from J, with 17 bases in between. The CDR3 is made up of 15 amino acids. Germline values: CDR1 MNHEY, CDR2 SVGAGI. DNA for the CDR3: TGTGCCAGCAGCTACCAGGACAATCCAACCTACGAGCAGTACTTC. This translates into CASSYQDNPTYEQYF.

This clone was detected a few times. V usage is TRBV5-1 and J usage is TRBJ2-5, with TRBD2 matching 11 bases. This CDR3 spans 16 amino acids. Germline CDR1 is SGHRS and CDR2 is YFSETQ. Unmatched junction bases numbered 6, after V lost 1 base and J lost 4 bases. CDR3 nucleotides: TGCGCCAGCAGCTTGCTAGCGGGGGGAGGAGGAGAGACCCAGTACTTC. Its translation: CASSLLAGGGGETQYF.

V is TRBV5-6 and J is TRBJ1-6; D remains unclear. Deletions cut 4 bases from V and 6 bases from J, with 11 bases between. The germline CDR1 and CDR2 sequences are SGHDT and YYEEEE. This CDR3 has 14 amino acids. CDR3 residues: CASSRLRGNSPLHF. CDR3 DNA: TGTGCCAGCAGCCGTCTTCGAGGTAATTCACCCCTCCACTTT.

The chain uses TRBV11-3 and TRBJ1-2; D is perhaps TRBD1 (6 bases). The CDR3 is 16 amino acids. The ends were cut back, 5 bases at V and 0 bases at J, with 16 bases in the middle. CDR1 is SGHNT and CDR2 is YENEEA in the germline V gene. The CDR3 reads CASSLTGPPSNYGYTF. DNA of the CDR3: TGTGCCAGCAGCCTAACAGGGCCTCCTTCTAACTATGGCTACACCTTC. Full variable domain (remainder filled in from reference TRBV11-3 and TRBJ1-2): EAGVVQSPRYKIIEKKQPVAFWCNPISGHNTLYWYLQNLGQGPELLIRYENEEAVDDSQLPKDRFSAERLKGVDSTLKIQPAELGDSAVYLCASSLTGPPSNYGYTFGSGTRLTVV.

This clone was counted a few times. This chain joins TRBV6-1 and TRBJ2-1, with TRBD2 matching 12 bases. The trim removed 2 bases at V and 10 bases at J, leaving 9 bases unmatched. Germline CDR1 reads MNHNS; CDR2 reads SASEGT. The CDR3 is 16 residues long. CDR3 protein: CASSEMSSGGAKEQFF. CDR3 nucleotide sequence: TGTGCCAGCAGTGAAATGTCTAGCGGGGGGGCAAAAGAGCAGTTCTTC.

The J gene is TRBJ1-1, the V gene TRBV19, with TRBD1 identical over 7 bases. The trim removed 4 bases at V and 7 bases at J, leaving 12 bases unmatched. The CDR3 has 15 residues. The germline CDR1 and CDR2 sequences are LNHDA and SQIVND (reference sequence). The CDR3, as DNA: TGTGCCAGTAGTAGAGACAGGGTGAGGGGGAGTGAAGCTTTCTTT. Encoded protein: CASSRDRVRGSEAFF.

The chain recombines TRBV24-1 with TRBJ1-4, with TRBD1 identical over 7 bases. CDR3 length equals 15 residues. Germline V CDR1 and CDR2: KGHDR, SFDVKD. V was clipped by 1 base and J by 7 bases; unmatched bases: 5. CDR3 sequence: CATSDFGQGGEKLFF. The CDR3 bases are TGTGCCACCAGTGATTTCGGGCAGGGGGGTGAAAAACTGTTTTTT.

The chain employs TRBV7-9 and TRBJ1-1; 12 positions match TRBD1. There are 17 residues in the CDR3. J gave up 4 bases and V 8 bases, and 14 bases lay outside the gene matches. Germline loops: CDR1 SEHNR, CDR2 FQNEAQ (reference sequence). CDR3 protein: CASRPRRDRGRGTEAFF. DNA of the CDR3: TGTGCCAGCCGCCCTCGGAGGGACAGGGGGCGCGGCACTGAAGCTTTCTTT.

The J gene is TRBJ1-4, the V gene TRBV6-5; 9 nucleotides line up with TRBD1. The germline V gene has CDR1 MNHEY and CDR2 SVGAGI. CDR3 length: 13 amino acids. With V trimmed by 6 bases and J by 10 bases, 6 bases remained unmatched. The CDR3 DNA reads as TGTGCCAGCAGCCAATCACAGGGGGCAAAACTGTTTTTT. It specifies CASSQSQGAKLFF.

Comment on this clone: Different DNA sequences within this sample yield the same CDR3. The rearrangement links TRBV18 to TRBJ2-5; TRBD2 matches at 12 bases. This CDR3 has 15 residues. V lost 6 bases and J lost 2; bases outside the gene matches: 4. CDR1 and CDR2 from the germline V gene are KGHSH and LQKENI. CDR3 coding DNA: TGTGCCAGCTCCGGACTAGCGGGGTCTCAAGAGACCCAGTACTTC. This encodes CASSGLAGSQETQYF. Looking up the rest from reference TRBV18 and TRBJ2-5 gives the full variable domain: NAGVMQNPRHLVRRRGQEARLRCSPMKGHSHVYWYRQLPEEGLKFMVYLQKENIIDESGMPKERFSAEFPKEGPSILRIQQVVRGDSAAYFCASSGLAGSQETQYFGPGTRLLVL.

In DNA form, the CDR3 reads TGTGCCAGCCAGAGGGGGTTCACTGAAGCTTTCTTT. Translated, it gives CASQRGFTEAFF. J is TRBJ1-1 and V is TRBV2, with a weak D call TRBD1 (6 bases). Germline V lookup: CDR1 SNHLY, CDR2 FYNNEI. V lost 8 bases to trimming and J lost 4 bases, with 11 bases between them. The CDR3 has 12 amino acids.

CDR3 sequence: CASSVGPGGTNIQYF. For the CDR3, the DNA is TGTGCCAGCAGCGTAGGTCCAGGGGGTACAAACATTCAGTACTTC. The chain links TRBV9 to TRBJ2-4; 7 bases are shared with TRBD1. The CDR3 is made up of 15 amino acids. In germline, CDR1 is SGDLS, CDR2 YYNGEE. Trimming took 0 bases from V and 6 from J; bases not matched to a gene: 6.

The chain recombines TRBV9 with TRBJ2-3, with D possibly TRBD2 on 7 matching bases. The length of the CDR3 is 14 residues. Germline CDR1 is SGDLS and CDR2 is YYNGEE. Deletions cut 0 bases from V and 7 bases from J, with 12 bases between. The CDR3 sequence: CASSVVGGANTQYF. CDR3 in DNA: TGTGCCAGCAGCGTAGTTGGGGGGGCAAATACGCAGTATTTT. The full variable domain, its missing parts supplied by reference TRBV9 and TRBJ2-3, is DSGVTQTPKHLITATGQRVTLRCSPRSGDLSVYWYQQSLDQGLQFLIQYYNGEERAKGNILERFSAQQFPDLHSELNLSSLELGDSALYFCASSVVGGANTQYFGPGTRLTVL.